A selection of T cell receptor beta chains follows, all from one sample in a study of OX40 agonist ivuxolimab in advanced cancers. Method: immunoSEQ multiplex PCR; TCRdb's copy keeps in-frame clones and lacks some. The sample contains roughly 34,000 clones, under 85% of which appear only once. The sample in question was CD4+ or CD8+ T cells sorted from blood, obtained in a trial of the OX40 agonist ivuxolimab. The receptors shown here come from an adult with an advanced solid tumor such as melanoma, head and neck, liver or kidney cancer. Both conserved end residues are part of each CDR3. Fields, in order: V gene, J gene, clone size, D gene, CDR3 protein, CDR3 DNA. A D gene is named only where the DNA matches it firmly. The listing skips clone size in some rows; elsewhere it reads once, few, many or a size class.

TRBV5-4	TRBJ2-3	-	TRBD2	CASSLGLAGADTQYF	TGTGCCAGCAGCTTGGGGCTAGCGGGGGCAGATACGCAGTATTTT
TRBV5-1	TRBJ2-7	-	-	CASSANYEQYF	TGCGCCAGCAGCGCGAACTACGAGCAGTACTTC
TRBV2	TRBJ2-3	-	-	CASSVGRASDTQYF	TGTGCCAGCAGTGTCGGCAGGGCTTCAGATACGCAGTATTTT
TRBV11-1	TRBJ1-1	-	TRBD1	CASSDRGGMNTEAFF	TGTGCCAGCAGCGACAGGGGCGGCATGAACACTGAAGCTTTCTTT
TRBV30	TRBJ2-6	-	-	CAWSRGNSGANVLTF	TGTGCCTGGAGTAGGGGGAACTCTGGGGCCAACGTCCTGACTTTC
TRBV6-5	TRBJ1-5	-	-	CASSDGGAHQPQHF	TGTGCCAGCAGCGACGGAGGGGCGCATCAGCCCCAGCATTTT
TRBV10-2	TRBJ1-6	few	-	CASSESPKKGGRSPLHF	TGCGCCAGCAGTGAATCCCCGAAGAAGGGTGGTAGGTCACCCCTCCACTTT
TRBV10-3	TRBJ1-2	-	TRBD1	CAIPRGGFQDYGYTF	TGTGCCATCCCCAGGGGGGGATTCCAAGACTATGGCTACACCTTC
TRBV28	TRBJ1-1	few	TRBD1	CASSRGSTEAFF	TGTGCCAGCAGCAGGGGGAGCACTGAAGCTTTCTTT
TRBV30	TRBJ1-1	-	-	CAWTLGGREAFF	TGTGCCTGGACGCTGGGGGGCAGGGAAGCTTTCTTT
TRBV28	TRBJ2-3	-	TRBD2	CASRGLAGYFRTDTQYF	TGTGCCAGCAGAGGACTAGCGGGGTACTTCAGGACAGATACGCAGTATTTT
TRBV5-4	TRBJ2-5	-	-	CASSSRGEMETQYF	TGTGCCAGCAGCTCCCGGGGCGAAATGGAGACCCAGTACTTC
TRBV30	TRBJ1-6	-	-	CAWNAAVALVKSPLHF	TGTGCCTGGAATGCCGCAGTCGCTTTGGTAAAATCACCCCTCCACTTT
TRBV28	TRBJ1-2	few	-	CASSLSKSYGYTF	TGTGCCAGCAGTTTAAGCAAATCCTATGGCTACACCTTC
TRBV19	TRBJ1-6	-	TRBD1	CATNVQGGAGSPLHF	TGTGCCACCAACGTTCAAGGGGGCGCGGGTTCACCCCTCCACTTT
TRBV2	TRBJ1-5	-	-	CASTALSSQPQHF	TGTGCCAGCACGGCTTTAAGCAGTCAGCCCCAGCATTTT
TRBV19	TRBJ2-1	-	-	CASSSLNEQFF	TGTGCCAGTAGTAGCCTGAATGAGCAGTTCTTC
TRBV30	TRBJ1-2	-	-	CAWSPGGRPNYGYTF	TGTGCCTGGAGTCCAGGCGGGAGGCCAAACTATGGCTACACCTTC
TRBV6-1	TRBJ2-1	-	-	CASTDPQGKEFF	TGTGCCAGCACTGACCCACAGGGCAAGGAGTTCTTC
TRBV30	TRBJ1-5	-	-	CAWSTNPGQPQHF	TGTGCCTGGAGTACCAACCCGGGCCAGCCCCAGCATTTT
TRBV9	TRBJ2-3	-	-	CASSVGRVSTDTQYF	TGTGCCAGCAGCGTAGGTAGAGTTAGCACAGATACGCAGTATTTT
TRBV5-1	TRBJ2-3	-	-	CASSLSPRASSSTDTQYF	TGCGCCAGCAGCTTATCCCCTCGGGCTAGCAGCAGCACAGATACGCAGTATTTT
TRBV6-5	TRBJ1-1	-	-	CASSAVTGETEAFF	TGTGCCAGCAGTGCCGTGACGGGGGAAACTGAAGCTTTCTTT
TRBV2	TRBJ2-4	once	TRBD1	CASSERGTGKGNIQYF	TGTGCCAGCAGTGAACGGGGGACAGGGAAGGGAAACATTCAGTACTTC
TRBV21-1	TRBJ2-3	-	-	CASSKATSNSTDTQYF	TGTGCCAGCAGCAAAGCGACTAGCAACAGCACAGATACGCAGTATTTT
TRBV23-1	TRBJ2-1	-	-	CASSSPLSSYNEQFF	TGCGCCAGCAGTTCCCCTCTGTCCTCCTACAATGAGCAGTTCTTC
TRBV5-4	TRBJ2-3	-	TRBD1	CASSLPVDRLRGDTQYF	TGTGCCAGCAGCCTTCCAGTTGACAGGCTCAGGGGGGATACGCAGTATTTT
TRBV5-6	TRBJ1-5	-	TRBD1	CASSIFDRDLSNQPQHF	TGTGCCAGCAGCATATTCGACAGGGACTTAAGCAATCAGCCCCAGCATTTT
TRBV27	TRBJ1-4	-	-	CASVGFATNEKLFF	TGTGCCAGCGTGGGGTTTGCAACTAATGAAAAACTGTTTTTT
TRBV5-1	TRBJ2-5	-	-	CASSLGRTEETQYF	TGCGCCAGCAGCTTGGGCCGCACAGAAGAGACCCAGTACTTC
TRBV7-2	TRBJ2-2	-	-	CASSRQAVVTGELFF	TGTGCCAGCTCTAGACAGGCGGTGGTCACCGGGGAGCTGTTTTTT
TRBV6-5	TRBJ2-7	-	-	CASSYDGNYEQYF	TGTGCCAGCAGTTATGACGGTAACTACGAGCAGTACTTC
TRBV10-2	TRBJ1-1	-	-	CASSAVGGGTEAFF	TGCGCCAGCAGTGCGGTAGGGGGGGGGACTGAAGCTTTCTTT
TRBV11-3	TRBJ2-7	-	-	CAGWAYEQYF	TGTGCCGGGTGGGCGTACGAGCAGTACTTC
TRBV5-8	TRBJ2-7	-	-	CASSFQGYEQYF	TGTGCCAGCAGCTTCCAGGGCTACGAGCAGTACTTC
TRBV5-1	TRBJ1-4	-	-	CASSPDRVNEKLFF	TGCGCCAGCAGCCCAGACAGAGTAAATGAAAAACTGTTTTTT
TRBV27	TRBJ2-5	-	TRBD2	CASSPGGVETQYF	TGTGCCAGCAGTCCGGGGGGGGTAGAGACCCAGTACTTC
TRBV5-1	TRBJ1-1	-	-	CASYEGTNTEAFF	TGCGCCAGCTACGAAGGGACTAACACTGAAGCTTTCTTT
TRBV7-2	TRBJ2-3	-	TRBD2	CASSLWERGGTDTQYF	TGTGCCAGCAGCTTATGGGAGCGGGGGGGCACAGATACGCAGTATTTT
TRBV28	TRBJ1-6	few	-	CASFGLVNSPLHF	TGTGCCAGCTTCGGACTGGTAAATTCACCCCTCCACTTT
TRBV6-5	TRBJ2-2	-	-	CASRRGPTGELFF	TGTGCCAGCAGACGGGGGCCCACCGGGGAGCTGTTTTTT
TRBV7-2	TRBJ1-1	-	-	CASSGARLNTEAFF	TGTGCCAGCAGCGGAGCCAGATTAAACACTGAAGCTTTCTTT
TRBV7-9	TRBJ2-3	-	TRBD2	CASSGVLGGGSTDTQYF	TGTGCCAGCAGCGGAGTCCTTGGCGGGGGTAGCACAGATACGCAGTATTTT
TRBV5-4	TRBJ2-5	-	-	CASSLGRKETQYF	TGTGCCAGCAGCTTAGGGAGAAAAGAGACCCAGTACTTC
TRBV18	TRBJ1-2	-	-	CASSPYSNYGYTF	TGTGCCAGCTCACCATACTCTAACTATGGCTACACCTTC
TRBV2	TRBJ2-7	-	-	CASMGSYEQYF	TGTGCCAGCATGGGATCCTACGAGCAGTACTTC
TRBV6-6	TRBJ2-1	few	-	CASRTRAEQFF	TGTGCCAGCAGGACCCGGGCTGAGCAGTTCTTC
TRBV7-2	TRBJ1-2	-	TRBD1	CASSLELGQGRDGYTF	TGTGCCAGCAGCTTAGAACTGGGACAGGGTCGCGATGGCTACACCTTC
TRBV28	TRBJ1-1	-	-	CASGQIEAFF	TGTGCCAGCGGACAGATTGAAGCTTTCTTT
TRBV28	TRBJ1-1	-	-	CASSMGQNTEAFF	TGTGCCAGCAGCATGGGGCAGAACACTGAAGCTTTCTTT
TRBV2	TRBJ1-5	few	-	CASSEARQGNQPQHF	TGTGCCAGCAGTGAAGCAAGACAGGGCAATCAGCCCCAGCATTTT
TRBV5-1	TRBJ2-2	once	-	CASESYQGGGELFF	TGCGCCAGCGAAAGTTATCAGGGAGGCGGGGAGCTGTTTTTT
TRBV14	TRBJ1-3	-	TRBD1	CASSPGQGYGNTIYF	TGTGCCAGCAGCCCGGGACAGGGGTACGGAAACACCATATATTTT
TRBV5-1	TRBJ1-4	-	TRBD1	CASSLVGGATEKLFF	TGCGCCAGCAGTTTGGTAGGGGGCGCTACTGAAAAACTGTTTTTT
TRBV11-3	TRBJ1-6	-	-	CASSQTRNSPLHF	TGTGCCAGCAGCCAGACACGTAATTCACCCCTCCACTTT
TRBV9	TRBJ2-2	-	-	CASSPETGATGELFF	TGTGCCAGCAGCCCCGAGACCGGGGCCACCGGGGAGCTGTTTTTT